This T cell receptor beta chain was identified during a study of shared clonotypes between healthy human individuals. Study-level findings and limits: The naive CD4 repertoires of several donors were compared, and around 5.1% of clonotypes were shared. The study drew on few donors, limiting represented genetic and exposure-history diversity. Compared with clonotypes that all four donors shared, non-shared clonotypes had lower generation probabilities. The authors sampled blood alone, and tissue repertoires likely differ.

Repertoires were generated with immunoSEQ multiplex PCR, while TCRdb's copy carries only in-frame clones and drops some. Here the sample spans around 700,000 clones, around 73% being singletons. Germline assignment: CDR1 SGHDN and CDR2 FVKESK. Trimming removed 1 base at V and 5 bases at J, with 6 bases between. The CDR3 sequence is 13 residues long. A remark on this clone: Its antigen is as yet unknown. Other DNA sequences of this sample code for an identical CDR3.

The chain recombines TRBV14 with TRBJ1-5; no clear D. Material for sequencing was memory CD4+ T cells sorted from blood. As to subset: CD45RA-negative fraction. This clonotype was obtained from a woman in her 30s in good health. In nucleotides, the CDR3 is TGTGCCAGCAGCCAAGGCCTTTATCAGCCCCAGCATTTT. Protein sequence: CASSQGLYQPQHF.